A single sample gave rise to the 9 T cell receptor beta chains below, sequenced in a study of blood T cell repertoires in COVID-19. Profiling relied on immunoSEQ multiplex PCR, and the TCRdb table lists in-frame clones only, not all of them. The profile shows 150,000 to 200,000 clones, roughly 80% of them singletons. The sample comprised peripheral blood. The receptor source for this set is a man aged 55 to 70 with acute or convalescent COVID-19.

V is TRBV4-1 and J is TRBJ2-7; TRBD1 agrees at 10 bases. The CDR3 is made up of 13 amino acids. Germline V gene sequence: CDR1 MGHRA, CDR2 YSYEKL. With V trimmed by 4 bases and J by 4 bases, 1 base remained unmatched. The CDR3 reads CASSRDRGYEQYF. CDR3 DNA sequence: TGCGCCAGCAGCCGGGACAGGGGATACGAGCAGTACTTC.

The chain combines TRBV2 with TRBJ1-4; 7 bases match TRBD1. Germline values: CDR1 SNHLY, CDR2 FYNNEI. The CDR3 contains 12 residues. V dropped 4 bases and J dropped 13; count of bases not matched to a gene: 6. The CDR3 protein is CASSGGDRALFF. The CDR3 DNA reads as TGTGCCAGCAGTGGTGGAGACAGGGCACTGTTTTTT.

The chain uses TRBV7-2 and TRBJ1-2; D is uncertain. Germline values: CDR1 SGHTA, CDR2 FQGNSA. V lost 5 bases to trimming and J lost 4 bases, with 17 bases between them. This CDR3 is 15 amino acids long. CDR3: CASSGQTSQSYGYTF. The CDR3 DNA sequence: TGTGCCAGCAGCGGGCAGACCTCCCAGTCCTATGGCTACACCTTC. Together with reference TRBV7-2 and TRBJ1-2, the CDR3 gives the full variable domain: GAGVSQSPSNKVTEKGKDVELRCDPISGHTALYWYRQSLGQGLEFLIYFQGNSAPDKSGLPSDRFSAERTGGSVSTLTIQRTQQEDSAVYLCASSGQTSQSYGYTFGSGTRLTVV.

This chain joins TRBV24-1 and TRBJ1-1, with 8 nucleotides matching TRBD1. Germline CDR1 KGHDR, CDR2 SFDVKD. V gave up 7 bases and J gave up 3 bases; unmatched junction bases: 3. The CDR3 contains 13 residues. CDR3 bases: TGTGCCACCAGATTACAGGGGGACACTGAAGCTTTCTTT. Protein: CATRLQGDTEAFF.

The gene calls are TRBV2 and TRBJ1-4; TRBD1 matches 7 bases. The CDR3 extends over 14 amino acids. CDR1 and CDR2 (germline): SNHLY, FYNNEI. V lost 1 base, J lost 7 bases, and 3 bases stayed unmatched. CDR3 DNA: TGTGCCAGCAGTGAAGGGACAGGAGGTGAAAAACTGTTTTTT. Its translation: CASSEGTGGEKLFF.

The J gene is TRBJ1-2, the V gene TRBV4-3; D might be TRBD1 (6 bases). The ends were cut back, 0 bases at V and 8 bases at J, with 16 bases in the middle. Germline CDR1 is LGHNA and CDR2 is YSLEER. The CDR3 is 15 amino acids. In DNA form, the CDR3 reads TGCGCCAGCAGCCAAGATCTCCTACAGGGTAACGGCTACACCTTC. This encodes CASSQDLLQGNGYTF.

The J gene is TRBJ2-7, the V gene TRBV29-1, with TRBD2 as a possible D gene (5 bases). V was pared by 4 bases and J by 3 bases, with 19 bases between. Germline V lookup: CDR1 SQVTM, CDR2 ANQGSEA. The CDR3 contains 15 residues. CDR3 sequence: CSVAGSATRHYEQYF. Here the CDR3 DNA reads TGCAGCGTTGCGGGGTCGGCTACAAGACACTACGAGCAGTACTTC.

This chain connects TRBV29-1 to TRBJ1-1; D is undetermined. The CDR3 has 10 amino acids. Trimming left V 5 bases short and J 7 bases short, with 8 bases between. Germline V gene sequence: CDR1 SQVTM, CDR2 ANQGSEA. The CDR3 DNA follows: TGCAGCGTTCGGCGGGATGAAGCTTTCTTT. This translates into CSVRRDEAFF.

The CDR3 reads CASSATMNTEAFF. The CDR3 coding sequence is TGTGCCAGCAGTGCCACTATGAACACTGAAGCTTTCTTT. The J gene is TRBJ1-1, the V gene TRBV25-1; no clear D. Germline V CDR1 and CDR2: MGHDK, SYGVNS. The CDR3 extends over 13 amino acids. The V and J ends lost 4 bases and 0 bases respectively, with 6 bases between them. Full variable domain (rest looked up from reference TRBV25-1 and TRBJ1-1): EADIYQTPRYLVIGTGKKITLECSQTMGHDKMYWYQQDPGMELHLIHYSYGVNSTEKGDLSSESTVSRIRTEHFPLTLESARPSHTSQYLCASSATMNTEAFFGQGTRLTVV.